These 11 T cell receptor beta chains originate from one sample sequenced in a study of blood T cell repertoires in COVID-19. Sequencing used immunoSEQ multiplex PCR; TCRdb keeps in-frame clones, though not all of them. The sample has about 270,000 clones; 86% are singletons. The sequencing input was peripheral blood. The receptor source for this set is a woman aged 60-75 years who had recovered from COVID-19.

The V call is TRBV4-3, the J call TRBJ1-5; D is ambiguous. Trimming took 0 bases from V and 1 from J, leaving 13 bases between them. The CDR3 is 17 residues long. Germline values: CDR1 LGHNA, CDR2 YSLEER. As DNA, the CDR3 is TGCGCCAGCAGCCAAGATTGGCGGGATGTCAGCAATCAGCCCCAGCATTTT. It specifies CASSQDWRDVSNQPQHF.

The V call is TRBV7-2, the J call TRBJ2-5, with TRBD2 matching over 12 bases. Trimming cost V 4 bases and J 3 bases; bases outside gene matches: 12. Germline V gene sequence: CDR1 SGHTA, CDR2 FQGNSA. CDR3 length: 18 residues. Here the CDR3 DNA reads TGTGCCAGCAGCTCCGTGGCTAGCGGGGGGGCCACGGAAGAGACCCAGTACTTC. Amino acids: CASSSVASGGATEETQYF.

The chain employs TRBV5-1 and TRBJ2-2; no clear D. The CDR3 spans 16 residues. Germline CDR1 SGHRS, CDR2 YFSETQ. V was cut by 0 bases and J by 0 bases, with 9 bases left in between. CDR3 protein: CASSLVAVANTGELFF. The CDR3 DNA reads TGCGCCAGCAGCTTGGTGGCAGTCGCGAACACCGGGGAGCTGTTTTTT.

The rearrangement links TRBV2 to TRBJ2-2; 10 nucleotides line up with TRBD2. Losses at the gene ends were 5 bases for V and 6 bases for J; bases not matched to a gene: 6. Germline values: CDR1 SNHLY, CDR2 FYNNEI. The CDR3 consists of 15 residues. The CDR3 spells CASSLAGGGSGELFF. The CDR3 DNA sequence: TGTGCCAGCAGTTTAGCGGGGGGTGGCTCCGGGGAGCTGTTTTTT.

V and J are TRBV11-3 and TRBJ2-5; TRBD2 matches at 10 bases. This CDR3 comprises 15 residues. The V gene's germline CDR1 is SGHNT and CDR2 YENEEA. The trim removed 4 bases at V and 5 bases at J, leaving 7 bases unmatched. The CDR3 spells CASSSGLAEGETQYF. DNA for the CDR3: TGTGCCAGCAGCTCCGGACTAGCGGAGGGGGAGACCCAGTACTTC.

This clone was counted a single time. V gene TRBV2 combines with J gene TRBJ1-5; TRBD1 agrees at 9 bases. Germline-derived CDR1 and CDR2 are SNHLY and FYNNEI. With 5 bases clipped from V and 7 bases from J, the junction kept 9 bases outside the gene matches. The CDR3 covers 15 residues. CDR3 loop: CASSWGQGVGQPQHF. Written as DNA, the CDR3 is TGTGCCAGCAGTTGGGGACAGGGCGTAGGACAGCCCCAGCATTTT. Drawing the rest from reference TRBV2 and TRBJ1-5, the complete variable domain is EPEVTQTPSHQVTQMGQEVILRCVPISNHLYFYWYRQILGQKVEFLVSFYNNEISEKSEIFDDQFSVERPDGSNFTLKIRSTKLEDSAMYFCASSWGQGVGQPQHFGDGTRLSIL.

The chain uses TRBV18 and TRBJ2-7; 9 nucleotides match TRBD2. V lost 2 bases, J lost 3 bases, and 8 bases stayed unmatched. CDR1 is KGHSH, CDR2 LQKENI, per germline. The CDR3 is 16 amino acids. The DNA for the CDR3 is TGTGCCAGCTCACCAGGGCTAGCGGGGACCATCTACGAGCAGTACTTC. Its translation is CASSPGLAGTIYEQYF.

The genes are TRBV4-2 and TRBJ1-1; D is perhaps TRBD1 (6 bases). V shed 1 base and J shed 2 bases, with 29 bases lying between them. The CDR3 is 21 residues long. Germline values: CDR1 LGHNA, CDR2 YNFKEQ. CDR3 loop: CASSQVSEVFSDRRKNTEAFF. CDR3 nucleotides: TGTGCCAGCAGCCAAGTCTCTGAGGTTTTTTCCGACAGGAGAAAAAACACTGAAGCTTTCTTT.

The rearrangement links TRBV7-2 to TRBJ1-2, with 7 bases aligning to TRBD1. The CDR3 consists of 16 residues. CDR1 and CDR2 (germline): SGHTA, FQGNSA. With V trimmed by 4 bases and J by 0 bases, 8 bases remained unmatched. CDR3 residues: CASSYGTAQTNYGYTF. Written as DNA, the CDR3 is TGTGCCAGCAGCTACGGGACAGCGCAGACTAACTATGGCTACACCTTC.

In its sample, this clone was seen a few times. CDR3 sequence reads: CSASRNSGGETQYF. The CDR3, as DNA: TGCAGTGCTAGTCGAAACTCCGGGGGGGAGACCCAGTACTTC. The chain couples TRBV20-1 to TRBJ2-5, with 7 bases matching TRBD2. This CDR3 region has 14 residues. Germline loops: CDR1 DFQATT, CDR2 SNEGSKA (reference sequence). The trim removed 3 bases at V and 5 bases at J, leaving 9 bases unmatched.

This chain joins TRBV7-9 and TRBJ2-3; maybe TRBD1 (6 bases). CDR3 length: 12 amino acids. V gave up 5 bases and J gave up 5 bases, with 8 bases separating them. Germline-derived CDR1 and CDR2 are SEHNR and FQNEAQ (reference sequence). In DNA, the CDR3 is TGTGCCAGCAGCCGAGGGGGAGATACGCAGTATTTT. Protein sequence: CASSRGGDTQYF.